This T cell receptor beta chain was found in a study of cytomegalovirus exposure and HLA in healthy donors. Germline V gives CDR1 SSHAT, CDR2 FNYEAQ (reference sequence). This CDR3 comprises 15 residues. Trimming at V came to 5 bases and at J to 4 bases, leaving 2 bases not matched to a gene. Amplification used 60 Vbeta primers and 13 Jbeta primers. Sequencing was performed with immunoSEQ multiplex PCR; in TCRdb, only in-frame clones are kept and a portion is missing. The repertoire holds 190,000 or so clones, with around 83% as singletons. This clonotype originated in a woman aged 45-65 years in good health and CMV-seropositive. Sequencing was done on a sample of PBMCs. The V gene is TRBV7-7, the J gene TRBJ2-3; 14 positions match TRBD2. CDR3 residues: CASSQGLAGADTQYF. The CDR3 bases are TGTGCCAGCAGCCAGGGACTAGCGGGAGCAGATACGCAGTATTTT. The full variable domain, rest sourced from reference TRBV7-7 and TRBJ2-3, is GAGVSQSPRYKVTKRGQDVTLRCDPISSHATLYWYQQALGQGPEFLTYFNYEAQPDKSGLPSDRFSAERPEGSISTLTIQRTEQRDSAMYRCASSQGLAGADTQYFGPGTRLTVL.